This T cell receptor (beta chain) was retrieved from a study of control samples from healthy donors and cancer patients (dated by TCRdb to 2018 to 2020). CDR1 and CDR2, per the germline V gene, are MDHEN and SYDVKM. From its cysteine to its phenylalanine, the CDR3 spans 17 amino acids. Only the CDR3 region is kept as DNA, spanning 51 bases read in frame from base 1. V is pared back by 5 bases and J by 2 bases, with 20 bases lying between the germline termini. Library preparation was by the immunoSEQ multiplex PCR assay. TCRdb carries this immuneACCESS record with in-frame sequences only. Its versions omit some clonotypes, under half of them owing to an unresolved V gene in the studies checked, with the rest unexplained. This sample has roughly 18,000 clones in its table, and approximately 80% of those were observed once. The ten largest clones add up to about 31% of the sample. This clone was seen only a few times. There is no known antigen for this receptor. No much larger clonotype is one base removed from it; base qualities were not supplied.

Sequenced: PBMCs. The sequence links TRBV28 to TRBJ2-3; the D region possibly corresponds to TRBD2 (5 bases align). The clonotype comes from a woman in her 70s with lung cancer. The CDR3 here reads CASSALGSLSLTDTQYF. The nucleotides are TGTGCCAGCAGTGCACTAGGGTCCCTTAGCCTCACAGATACGCAGTATTTT.